The entry below describes one T cell receptor (beta chain). Its antigen is still unknown. This sample was included in a study of cytomegalovirus exposure and HLA in healthy donors. While the first cohort had fewer than 850 subjects, the donors belonged to the separate validation cohort of about 120 subjects. Overall study results and limits: According to reports, the classifier identified cytomegalovirus status with high specificity and sensitivity.

The assay was immunoSEQ multiplex PCR, and TCRdb's table has in-frame clones only and misses some. This table holds more than 300,000 clones, about nine tenths found once. With 3 bases removed from V and 6 bases from J, the gap between germline ends came to 7 bases. This CDR3 spans 12 amino acids. Germline V gene lookup returns CDR1 PRHDT and CDR2 FYEKMQ (reference sequence). V and J are TRBV13 and TRBJ2-3; D is unresolved. The sample comprised PBMCs. The sequence was collected from a woman under 30 in good health and CMV-seronegative. The CDR3 coding sequence is TGTGCCAGCAGCTTCCTGGCTGATACGCAGTATTTT. Amino acids: CASSFLADTQYF.